The entry below describes one T cell receptor beta chain. Its antigen is not known. TCRdb's copy holds only in-frame clones and misses some; the assay was immunoSEQ multiplex PCR. The sample consists of under 100,000 clones, around 90% of them appearing once. CDR1 SGHRS and CDR2 YFSETQ come from the germline V gene. CDR3 size: 15 residues. With 0 bases removed from V and 3 bases from J, the gap between germline ends came to 7 bases. This sample was taken from a study of T cell responses to AZD1222 COVID-19 vaccine. General observations from the study: Seropositive AZD1222 recipients at baseline numbered only six or seven.

The TCR was taken from an adult in good health. V is TRBV5-1 and J is TRBJ2-6; D not resolved. The sequencing used peripheral blood, collected on day 0 of MenACWY control vaccination. CDR3 in amino acids: CASSLGGNGANVLTF. For the CDR3, the DNA is TGCGCCAGCAGCTTGGGGGGTAATGGGGCCAACGTCCTGACTTTC.